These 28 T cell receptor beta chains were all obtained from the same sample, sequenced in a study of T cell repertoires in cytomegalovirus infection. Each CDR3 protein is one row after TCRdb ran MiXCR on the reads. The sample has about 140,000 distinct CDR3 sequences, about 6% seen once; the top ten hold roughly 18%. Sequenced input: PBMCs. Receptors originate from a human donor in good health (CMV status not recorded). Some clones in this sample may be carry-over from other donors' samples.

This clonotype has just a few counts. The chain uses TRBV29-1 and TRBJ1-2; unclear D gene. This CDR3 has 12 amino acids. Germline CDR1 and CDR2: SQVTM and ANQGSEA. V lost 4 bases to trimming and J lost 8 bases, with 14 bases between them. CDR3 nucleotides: TGCAGCGTTGGCAGGCTGGTGGGAGGCTACACCTTC. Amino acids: CSVGRLVGGYTF. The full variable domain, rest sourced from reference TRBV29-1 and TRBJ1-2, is SAVISQKPSRDICQRGTSLTIQCQVDSQVTMMFWYRQQPGQSLTLIATANQGSEATYESGFVIDKFPISRPNLTFSTLTVSNMSPEDSSIYLCSVGRLVGGYTFGSGTRLTVV.

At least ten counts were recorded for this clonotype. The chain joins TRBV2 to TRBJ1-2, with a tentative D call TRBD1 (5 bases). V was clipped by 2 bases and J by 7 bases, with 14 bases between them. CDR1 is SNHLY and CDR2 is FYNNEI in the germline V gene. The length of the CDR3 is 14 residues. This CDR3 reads CASSERSGRSGYTF. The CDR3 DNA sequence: TGTGCCAGCAGTGAAAGGTCAGGGAGGAGTGGCTACACCTTC.

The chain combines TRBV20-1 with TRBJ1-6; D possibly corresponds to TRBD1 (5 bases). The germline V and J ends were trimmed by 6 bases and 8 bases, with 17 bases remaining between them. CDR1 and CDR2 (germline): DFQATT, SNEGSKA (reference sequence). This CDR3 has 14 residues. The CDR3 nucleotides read TGCAGTGCCCGTCAGGGCAGGGAGGATTCACCCCTCCACTTT. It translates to CSARQGREDSPLHF.

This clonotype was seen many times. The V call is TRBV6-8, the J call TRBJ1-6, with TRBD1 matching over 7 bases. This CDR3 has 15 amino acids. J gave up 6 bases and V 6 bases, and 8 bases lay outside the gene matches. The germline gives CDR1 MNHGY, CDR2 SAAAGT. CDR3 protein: CASRLEGGINSPLHF. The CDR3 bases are TGTGCCAGCAGATTAGAAGGGGGCATTAATTCACCCCTCCACTTT.

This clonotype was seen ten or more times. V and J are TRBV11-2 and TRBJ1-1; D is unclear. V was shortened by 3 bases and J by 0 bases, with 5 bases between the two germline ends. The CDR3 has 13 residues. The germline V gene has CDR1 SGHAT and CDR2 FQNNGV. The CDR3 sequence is CASSFAVNTEAFF. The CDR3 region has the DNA TGTGCCAGCAGCTTTGCGGTGAACACTGAAGCTTTCTTT.

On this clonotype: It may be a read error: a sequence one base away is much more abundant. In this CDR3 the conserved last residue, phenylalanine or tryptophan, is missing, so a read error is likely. The CDR3 sequence: CASTPTGNTEAFY. The CDR3 DNA follows: TGTGCCAGTACCCCGACAGGAAACACTGAAGCTTTCTAT. This rearrangement joins TRBV19 to TRBJ1-1, with D perhaps matching TRBD1 (6 bases). Per the germline V gene, CDR1 is LNHDA and CDR2 is SQIVND (reference sequence). V was shortened by 7 bases and J by 2 bases, with 11 bases between the two germline ends. The CDR3 is 13 residues long.

The CDR3 loop is CASSLGAGGDNQPQHF. The CDR3 DNA sequence: TGTGCCAGCAGCTTAGGGGCAGGGGGAGACAATCAGCCCCAGCATTTT. The genes are TRBV7-9 and TRBJ1-5, with 7 nucleotides matching TRBD1. Looked up from germline, CDR1 is SEHNR and CDR2 is FQNEAQ (reference sequence). Unmatched junction bases numbered 6, after V lost 1 base and J lost 3 bases. The length of the CDR3 is 16 residues. The full variable domain, its missing parts supplied by reference TRBV7-9 and TRBJ1-5, is DTGVSQNPRHKITKRGQNVTFRCDPISEHNRLYWYRQTLGQGPEFLTYFQNEAQLEKSRLLSDRFSAERPKGSFSTLEIQRTEQGDSAMYLCASSLGAGGDNQPQHFGDGTRLSIL.

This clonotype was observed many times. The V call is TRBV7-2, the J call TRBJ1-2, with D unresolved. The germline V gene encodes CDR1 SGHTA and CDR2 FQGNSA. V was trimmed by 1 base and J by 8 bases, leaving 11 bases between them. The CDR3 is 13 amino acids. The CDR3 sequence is CASSLGPGSGYTF. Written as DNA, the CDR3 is TGTGCCAGCAGCTTAGGCCCGGGGTCGGGCTACACCTTC. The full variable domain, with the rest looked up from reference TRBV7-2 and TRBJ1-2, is GAGVSQSPSNKVTEKGKDVELRCDPISGHTALYWYRQSLGQGLEFLIYFQGNSAPDKSGLPSDRFSAERTGGSVSTLTIQRTQQEDSAVYLCASSLGPGSGYTFGSGTRLTVV.

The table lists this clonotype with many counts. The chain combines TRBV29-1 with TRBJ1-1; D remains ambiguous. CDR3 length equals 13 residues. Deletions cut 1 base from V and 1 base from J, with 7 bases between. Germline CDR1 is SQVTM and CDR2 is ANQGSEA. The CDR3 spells CSVEGRENTEAFF. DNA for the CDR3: TGCAGCGTTGAAGGCCGGGAGAACACTGAAGCTTTCTTT.

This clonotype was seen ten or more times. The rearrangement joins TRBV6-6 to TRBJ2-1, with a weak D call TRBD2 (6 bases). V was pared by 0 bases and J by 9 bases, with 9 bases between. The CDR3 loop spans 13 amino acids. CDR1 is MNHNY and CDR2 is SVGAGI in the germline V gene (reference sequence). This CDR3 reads CASSYSSGSEQFF. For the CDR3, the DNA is TGTGCCAGCAGTTACTCGTCCGGGAGTGAGCAGTTCTTC.

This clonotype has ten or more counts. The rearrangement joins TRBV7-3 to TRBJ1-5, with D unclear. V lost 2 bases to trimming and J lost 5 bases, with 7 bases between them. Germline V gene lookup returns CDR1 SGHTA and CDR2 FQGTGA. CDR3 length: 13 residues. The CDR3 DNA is TGTGCCAGCAGCTTAGCGCAAGATCAGCCCCAGCATTTT. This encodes CASSLAQDQPQHF.

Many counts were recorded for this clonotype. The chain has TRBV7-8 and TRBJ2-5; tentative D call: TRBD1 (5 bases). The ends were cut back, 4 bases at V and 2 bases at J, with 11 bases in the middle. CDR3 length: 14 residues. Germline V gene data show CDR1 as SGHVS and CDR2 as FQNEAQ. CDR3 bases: TGTGCCAGCAGCTCCAAAGGGGCTCAAGAGACCCAGTACTTC. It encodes CASSSKGAQETQYF.

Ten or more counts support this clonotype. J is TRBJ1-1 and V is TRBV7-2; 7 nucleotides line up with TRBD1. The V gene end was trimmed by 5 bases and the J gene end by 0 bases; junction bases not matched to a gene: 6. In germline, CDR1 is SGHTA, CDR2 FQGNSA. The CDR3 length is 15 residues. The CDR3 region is CASSVTGLMNTEAFF. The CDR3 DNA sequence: TGTGCCAGCAGCGTGACAGGGCTCATGAACACTGAAGCTTTCTTT.

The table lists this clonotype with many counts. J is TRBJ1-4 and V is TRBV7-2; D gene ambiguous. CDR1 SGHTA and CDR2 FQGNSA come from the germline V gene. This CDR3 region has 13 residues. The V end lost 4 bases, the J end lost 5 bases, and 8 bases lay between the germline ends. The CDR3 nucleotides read TGTGCCAGCAGCTCTTCCCCAAATGAAAAACTGTTTTTT. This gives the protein CASSSSPNEKLFF.

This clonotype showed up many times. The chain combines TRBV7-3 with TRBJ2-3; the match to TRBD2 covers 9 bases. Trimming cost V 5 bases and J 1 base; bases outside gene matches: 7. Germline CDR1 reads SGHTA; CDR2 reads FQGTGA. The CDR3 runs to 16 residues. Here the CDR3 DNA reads TGTGCCAGCAGCCTACAGAGCGGGGGGCGCACAGATACGCAGTATTTT. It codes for CASSLQSGGRTDTQYF.

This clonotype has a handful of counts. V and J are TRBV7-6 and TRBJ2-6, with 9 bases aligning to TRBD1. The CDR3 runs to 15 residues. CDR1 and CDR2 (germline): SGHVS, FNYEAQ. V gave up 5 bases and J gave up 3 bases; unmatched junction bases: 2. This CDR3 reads CASSRTGDGANVLTF. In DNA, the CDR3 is TGTGCCAGCAGCCGGACAGGGGATGGGGCCAACGTCCTGACTTTC.

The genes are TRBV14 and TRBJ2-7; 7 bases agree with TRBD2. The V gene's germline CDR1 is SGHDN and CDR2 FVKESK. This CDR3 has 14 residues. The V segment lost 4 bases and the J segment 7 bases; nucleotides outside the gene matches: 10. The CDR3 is CASSRIGDYPEQYF. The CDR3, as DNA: TGTGCCAGCAGCCGGATTGGGGACTACCCAGAGCAGTACTTC.

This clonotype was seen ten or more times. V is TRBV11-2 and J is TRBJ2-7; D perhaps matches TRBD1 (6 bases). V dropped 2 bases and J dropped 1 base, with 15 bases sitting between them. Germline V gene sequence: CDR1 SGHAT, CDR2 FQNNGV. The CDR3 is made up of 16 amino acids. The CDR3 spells CASSLNTGQVSYEQYF. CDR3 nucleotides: TGTGCCAGCAGCTTAAACACAGGGCAAGTTTCCTACGAGCAGTACTTC.

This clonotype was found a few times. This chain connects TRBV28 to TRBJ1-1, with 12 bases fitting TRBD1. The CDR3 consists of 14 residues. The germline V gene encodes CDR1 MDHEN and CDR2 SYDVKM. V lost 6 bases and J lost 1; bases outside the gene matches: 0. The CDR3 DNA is TGTGCCAGCAGGGGACAGGGGGCGAACACTGAAGCTTTCTTT. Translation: CASRGQGANTEAFF.

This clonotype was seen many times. CDR3 nucleotide sequence: TGCGCCAGCAGCCAAGAGAGGGGACAGGGCTACACTGAAGCTTTCTTT. Protein: CASSQERGQGYTEAFF. This rearrangement joins TRBV4-1 to TRBJ1-1, with TRBD1 identical over 9 bases. The CDR3 totals 16 residues. J lost 3 bases, V lost 0 bases, and 5 bases had no gene match. The germline CDR1 and CDR2 sequences are MGHRA and YSYEKL.

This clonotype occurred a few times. CDR3 sequence: CAVSPGTGYNSPLHF. The CDR3 DNA reads TGTGCCGTTTCCCCCGGGACAGGGTATAATTCACCCCTCCACTTT. The chain uses TRBV10-3 and TRBJ1-6, with 9 bases identical to TRBD1. V gave up 11 bases and J gave up 4 bases; unmatched junction bases: 9. Germline assignment: CDR1 ENHRY and CDR2 SYGVKD. CDR3 length: 15 residues.

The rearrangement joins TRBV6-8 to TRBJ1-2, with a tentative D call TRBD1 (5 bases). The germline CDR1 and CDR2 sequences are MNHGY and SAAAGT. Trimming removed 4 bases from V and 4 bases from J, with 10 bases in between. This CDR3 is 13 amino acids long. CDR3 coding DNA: TGTGCCAGCAGTTTCGGGGCCGTCTATGGCTACACCTTC. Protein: CASSFGAVYGYTF.

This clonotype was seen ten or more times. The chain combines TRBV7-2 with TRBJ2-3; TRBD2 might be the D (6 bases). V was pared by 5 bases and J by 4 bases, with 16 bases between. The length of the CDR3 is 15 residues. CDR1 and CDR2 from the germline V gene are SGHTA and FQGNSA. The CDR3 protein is CASSVSGTFADTQYF. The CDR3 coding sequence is TGTGCCAGCAGCGTAAGTGGGACTTTCGCAGATACGCAGTATTTT.

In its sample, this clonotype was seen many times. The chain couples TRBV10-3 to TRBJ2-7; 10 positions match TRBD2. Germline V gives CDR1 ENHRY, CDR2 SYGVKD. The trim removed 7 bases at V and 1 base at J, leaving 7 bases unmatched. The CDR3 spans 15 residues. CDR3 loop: CAITEGLAESYEQYF. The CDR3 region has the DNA TGTGCCATCACCGAAGGACTAGCGGAGTCCTACGAGCAGTACTTC.

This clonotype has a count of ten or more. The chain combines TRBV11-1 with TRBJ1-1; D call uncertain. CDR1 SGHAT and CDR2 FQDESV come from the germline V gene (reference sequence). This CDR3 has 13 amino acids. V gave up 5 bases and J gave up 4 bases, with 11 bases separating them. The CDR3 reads CASSPKGATEAFF. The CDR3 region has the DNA TGTGCCAGCAGCCCGAAAGGAGCCACTGAAGCTTTCTTT.

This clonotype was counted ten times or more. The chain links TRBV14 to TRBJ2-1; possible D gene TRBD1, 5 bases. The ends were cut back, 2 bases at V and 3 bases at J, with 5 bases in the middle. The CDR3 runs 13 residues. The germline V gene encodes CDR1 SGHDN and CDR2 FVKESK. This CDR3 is CASSQRGYNEQFF. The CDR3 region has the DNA TGTGCCAGCAGCCAAAGGGGCTACAATGAGCAGTTCTTC.

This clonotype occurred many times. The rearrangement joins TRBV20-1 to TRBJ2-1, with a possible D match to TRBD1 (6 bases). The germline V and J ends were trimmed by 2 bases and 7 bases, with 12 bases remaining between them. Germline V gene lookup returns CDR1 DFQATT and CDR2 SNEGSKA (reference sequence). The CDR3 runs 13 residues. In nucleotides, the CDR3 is TGCAGTGCTAGAAGGACAGTGCGAAATGAGCAGTTCTTC. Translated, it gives CSARRTVRNEQFF.

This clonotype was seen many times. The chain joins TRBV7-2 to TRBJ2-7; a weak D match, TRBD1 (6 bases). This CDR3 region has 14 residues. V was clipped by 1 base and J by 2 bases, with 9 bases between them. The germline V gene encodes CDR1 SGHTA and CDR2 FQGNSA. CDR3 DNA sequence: TGTGCCAGCAGCTTAGGACAGGCGGCCTACGAGCAGTACTTC. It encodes CASSLGQAAYEQYF.